The 27 T cell receptor beta chains below were found in one sample sequenced in a study of blood T cells in healthy people across ages. Using a J-beta primer mix together with a sample-barcoded 5' primer, a second PCR was run for roughly 6 to 11 cycles. TCRdb re-called the 5' RACE reads through MiXCR, storing one row per CDR3 protein. The sample yields 2 million or so distinct CDR3 sequences, roughly 52% seen once. The specimen was blood. The receptors stem from a woman in her thirties or forties in good health.

A word on this clonotype: Germline is not matched at one junction end, which may reflect a read error. In DNA, the CDR3 is TGTGCCAGCAGTTTATCACCACGGGCTCAAGAGACCCTGTACTTC. It yields the protein CASSLSPRAQETLYF. The chain recombines TRBV27 with TRBJ2-5; D gene uncertain. The germline V gene has CDR1 MNHEY and CDR2 SMNVEV (reference sequence). This CDR3 is 15 amino acids long.

This clonotype showed up many times. The genes are TRBV11-1 and TRBJ2-1, with D hard to call. This CDR3 has 17 residues. V gave up 5 bases and J gave up 0 bases, with 17 bases separating them. Germline V gene data show CDR1 as SGHAT and CDR2 as FQDESV (reference sequence). CDR3 in DNA: TGTGCCAGCAGCCGCCAGCAGGTTGGGTCCTCCTACAATGAGCAGTTCTTC. It codes for CASSRQQVGSSYNEQFF.

The J gene is TRBJ2-3, the V gene TRBV7-2; TRBD1 or TRBD2 may be the D gene (6 bases each). The germline CDR1 and CDR2 sequences are SGHTA and FQGNSA. This CDR3 has 16 residues. Trimming shortened V by 7 bases and J by 2 bases, and 19 bases separated the two germline ends. CDR3 in DNA: TGTGCCAGCAACTTTCCTTCGGGGGACACCACAGATACGCAGTATTTT. Its translation is CASNFPSGDTTDTQYF.

The table lists this clonotype with a few counts. CDR3 coding DNA: TGCGCCAGCAGCCCGGCTTCAGGGACCCTTTACTATGAGCAGTTCTTC. It specifies CASSPASGTLYYEQFF. This chain links TRBV5-1 with TRBJ2-1; D possibly uses TRBD1 or TRBD2 (5 bases each). CDR1 and CDR2 (germline): SGHRS, YFSETQ. The CDR3 consists of 16 residues. V was clipped by 4 bases and J by 8 bases, with 22 bases between them.

The V gene is TRBV4-3, the J gene TRBJ2-3; D is perhaps TRBD1 (6 bases). Germline CDR1 is LGHNA and CDR2 is YSLEER. V lost 3 bases and J 3 bases, leaving 13 bases between the germline ends. CDR3 size: 15 residues. The CDR3 sequence: CASSHMAGVTDTQYF. The CDR3, as DNA: TGCGCCAGCAGCCACATGGCAGGGGTTACAGATACGCAGTATTTT.

V usage is TRBV6-5 and J usage is TRBJ2-1; no reliable D call. CDR1 and CDR2 from the germline V gene are MNHEY and SVGAGI. Trimming left V 5 bases short and J 3 bases short, with 8 bases between. The CDR3 length is 13 residues. CDR3 in DNA: TGTGCCAGCAGTAACACTGGCTACAATGAGCAGTTCTTC. Protein product: CASSNTGYNEQFF.

The J gene is TRBJ2-1, the V gene TRBV24-1; possibly TRBD2 for D (6 bases). This CDR3 is built from 16 residues. Germline V gene lookup returns CDR1 KGHDR and CDR2 SFDVKD. The V end lost 3 bases, the J end lost 5 bases, and 16 bases lay between the germline ends. CDR3 sequence reads: CATSDPTTGRNNEQFF. The CDR3 nucleotides are TGTGCCACCAGTGATCCCACCACCGGGAGAAACAATGAGCAGTTCTTC.

This chain uses TRBV20-1 with TRBJ1-2; 8 bases line up with TRBD1. The germline gives CDR1 DFQATT, CDR2 SNEGSKA (reference sequence). Trimming cost V 1 base and J 6 bases; bases outside gene matches: 4. The CDR3 contains 13 residues. This CDR3 reads CSARGTGRNGYTF. Written as DNA, the CDR3 is TGCAGTGCTAGAGGGACAGGGAGAAATGGCTACACCTTC.

This chain uses TRBV20-1 with TRBJ2-5, with 16 positions matching TRBD2. CDR3 length: 16 amino acids. The V and J ends lost 4 bases and 5 bases, in that order; junction bases with no gene match: 7. CDR1 and CDR2 (germline): DFQATT, SNEGSKA (reference sequence). The DNA for the CDR3 is TGCAGTGCTACCTCAGGGACTAGCGGGGGGGCGGAGACCCAGTACTTC. As protein: CSATSGTSGGAETQYF.

V is TRBV20-1 and J is TRBJ2-5; D remains unclear. This CDR3 contains 11 residues. V lost 0 bases to trimming and J lost 8 bases, with 7 bases between them. The germline gives CDR1 DFQATT, CDR2 SNEGSKA (reference sequence). The CDR3 sequence: CSARDVHTQYF. In DNA form, the CDR3 reads TGCAGTGCTAGAGATGTGCATACCCAGTACTTC.

This clonotype was recorded a few times. This chain links TRBV7-2 with TRBJ2-3, with TRBD1 matching 7 bases. This CDR3 is built from 14 residues. Germline V gene lookup returns CDR1 SGHTA and CDR2 FQGNSA. Trimming took 1 base from V and 6 from J; bases not matched to a gene: 4. The CDR3 protein is CASSLDQGVDTQYF. The DNA for the CDR3 is TGTGCCAGCAGCTTAGATCAGGGGGTTGATACGCAGTATTTT.

A single count supports this clonotype. This chain uses TRBV12-3 or TRBV12-4 with TRBJ1-6; the D is unclear. The V end was cut by 2 bases, the J end by 8 bases, with 10 bases between. CDR3 length: 14 residues. CDR3: CASSLKTTDSPLHF. The CDR3 DNA follows: TGTGCCAGCAGTTTAAAGACCACGGATTCACCCCTCCACTTT.

This clonotype has only a few counts. V usage is TRBV2 and J usage is TRBJ2-7; the match to TRBD2 covers 7 bases. Germline CDR1 is SNHLY and CDR2 is FYNNEI. V shed 1 base and J 3 bases; nucleotides not matched to a gene: 6. CDR3 length: 15 amino acids. The CDR3: CASSEGEGGFYEQYF. The CDR3 coding sequence is TGTGCCAGCAGTGAAGGGGAGGGAGGCTTCTACGAGCAGTACTTC.

This clonotype has a handful of counts. The chain combines TRBV13 with TRBJ1-1; no clear D. The germline V gene encodes CDR1 PRHDT and CDR2 FYEKMQ (reference sequence). The CDR3 runs 14 residues. Trimming cost V 5 bases and J 1 base, with 11 bases left between them. The CDR3 DNA is TGTGCCAGCAGCCCCGAGACTGAGAACACTGAAGCTTTCTTT. It specifies CASSPETENTEAFF.

The V and J genes are TRBV20-1 and TRBJ1-4; D perhaps matches TRBD1 (6 bases). The CDR3 is 13 residues long. V was shortened by 6 bases and J by 6 bases, with 14 bases between the two germline ends. Per the germline V gene, CDR1 is DFQATT and CDR2 is SNEGSKA (reference sequence). CDR3 bases: TGCAGTGCCACACCGAGGGGGGATGAAAAACTGTTTTTT. Its translation is CSATPRGDEKLFF.

This clonotype has more than one count but fewer than ten. The rearrangement joins TRBV20-1 to TRBJ1-5; D ambiguous. The CDR3 sequence is 12 residues long. V lost 7 bases to trimming and J lost 5 bases, with 12 bases between them. From germline, CDR1 is DFQATT and CDR2 SNEGSKA (reference sequence). The CDR3 sequence: CSGGIEDQPQHF. In DNA form, the CDR3 reads TGCAGTGGAGGGATTGAGGATCAGCCCCAGCATTTT.

In its sample, this clonotype was seen a few times. The chain uses TRBV9 and TRBJ2-3; no definite D call. V was cut by 0 bases and J by 4 bases, with 6 bases left in between. This CDR3 contains 13 residues. The germline CDR1 and CDR2 sequences are SGDLS and YYNGEE. The DNA for the CDR3 is TGTGCCAGCAGCGTAGAGTCCCCAGATACGCAGTATTTT. As protein: CASSVESPDTQYF.

The chain carries TRBV6-6 and TRBJ2-1; no definite D call. The length of the CDR3 is 13 residues. Germline V lookup: CDR1 MNHNY, CDR2 SVGAGI (reference sequence). V dropped 8 bases and J dropped 1 base, with 9 bases sitting between them. The CDR3 loop is CASQGSSYNEQFF. CDR3 nucleotide sequence: TGTGCCAGCCAAGGGTCTTCCTACAATGAGCAGTTCTTC.

This clonotype has a handful of counts. The rearrangement uses TRBV6-6 and TRBJ2-3, with 8 bases lining up with TRBD1. The J segment lost 5 bases and the V segment lost 5 bases, leaving 9 bases of the junction unmatched. This CDR3 is built from 15 residues. The germline V gene has CDR1 MNHNY and CDR2 SVGAGI (reference sequence). The CDR3 DNA sequence: TGTGCCAGCAGTACCCCCGGACAGGGTTTAGATACGCAGTATTTT. Translating it yields CASSTPGQGLDTQYF.

The chain recombines TRBV6-2 or TRBV6-3 with TRBJ2-7; D is tentatively TRBD1 or TRBD2 (5 bases each). CDR1 and CDR2 (germline): MNHEY, SVGEGT. The CDR3 covers 14 residues. The ends were cut back, 4 bases at V and 3 bases at J, with 13 bases in the middle. The CDR3 is CASSFGTVNYEQYF. The CDR3 DNA reads TGTGCCAGCAGTTTTGGGACGGTAAACTACGAGCAGTACTTC.

This clonotype turned up a few times. The chain links TRBV20-1 to TRBJ2-1; either TRBD1 or TRBD2 may fit D (6 bases each). Germline V gives CDR1 DFQATT, CDR2 SNEGSKA (reference sequence). V was trimmed by 3 bases and J by 4 bases, leaving 22 bases between them. The CDR3 runs 17 residues. The CDR3 protein is CSASRGQGSRGYNEQFF. CDR3 bases: TGCAGTGCTAGCCGGGGCCAGGGGAGTCGGGGGTACAATGAGCAGTTCTTC.

V and J are TRBV20-1 and TRBJ2-5; a possible D gene is TRBD1 (6 bases). Trimming shortened V by 3 bases and J by 5 bases, and 13 bases separated the two germline ends. The germline V gene has CDR1 DFQATT and CDR2 SNEGSKA (reference sequence). The CDR3 sequence is 13 residues long. CDR3 sequence: CSASKGHGETQYF. In DNA form, the CDR3 reads TGCAGTGCTAGTAAGGGACATGGCGAGACCCAGTACTTC.

The gene calls are TRBV12-3 or TRBV12-4 and TRBJ2-1, with a tentative D call TRBD1 (7 bases). V lost 7 bases, J lost 8 bases, and 15 bases lay in between. The CDR3 is 13 amino acids. CDR3 in DNA: TGTGCCAGCACCGAAGACAGGGACTATGAGCAGTTCTTC. It yields the protein CASTEDRDYEQFF.

This clonotype was observed a few times. The CDR3 sequence: CAVRQGVEETQYF. DNA for the CDR3: TGTGCCGTCCGACAGGGGGTCGAGGAGACCCAGTACTTC. The V gene is TRBV10-3, the J gene TRBJ2-5; 9 bases are a match to TRBD1. Germline V gene sequence: CDR1 ENHRY, CDR2 SYGVKD. The CDR3 consists of 13 residues. With 11 bases clipped from V and 5 bases from J, the junction kept 9 bases outside the gene matches.

A word on this clonotype: One end of the junction fails to match germline, which may point to a read error. This rearrangement joins TRBV7-7 to TRBJ2-5; 7 positions match TRBD1. This CDR3 has 16 residues. The germline V gene has CDR1 SSHAT and CDR2 FNYEAQ (reference sequence). This CDR3 is CASSATPGTVGQTQYF. CDR3 DNA: TGTGCTAGCAGCGCAACCCCCGGGACAGTCGGCCAGACCCAGTACTTC.

The sample holds a few counts of this clonotype. CDR3 sequence reads: CATSSDGTQETQYF. DNA for the CDR3: TGTGCCACCAGCAGTGACGGGACTCAAGAGACCCAGTACTTC. The chain uses TRBV15 and TRBJ2-5, with D maybe TRBD2 (6 bases). The CDR3 covers 14 residues. The V end lost 3 bases, the J end lost 2 bases, and 10 bases lay between the germline ends. Germline-derived CDR1 and CDR2 are LNHNV and YYDKDF (reference sequence).

This sequence joins TRBV5-6 and TRBJ1-2; TRBD1 is a possible D gene (6 bases). CDR3 length: 14 residues. Germline V gene data show CDR1 as SGHDT and CDR2 as YYEEEE. Trimming left V 2 bases short and J 3 bases short, with 11 bases between. CDR3 DNA sequence: TGTGCCAGCAGCTTCAACAGGGCCTACTATGGCTACACCTTC. This encodes CASSFNRAYYGYTF. The whole variable domain, remainder taken from reference TRBV5-6 and TRBJ1-2, is DAGVTQSPTHLIKTRGQQVTLRCSPKSGHDTVSWYQQALGQGPQFIFQYYEEEERQRGNFPDRFSGHQFPNYSSELNVNALLLGDSALYLCASSFNRAYYGYTFGSGTRLTVV.